The 26 T cell receptor beta chains listed next were all sequenced from one sample in a study of blood T cells in healthy people across ages. With a J-beta primer mix and a sample-barcoded 5' primer, a second PCR ran roughly 6 to 11 cycles. TCRdb called the 5' RACE reads again in MiXCR, with one record for every CDR3 protein. The sample has about 720,000 distinct CDR3 sequences, 20% to 25% seen once; the top ten hold under 25%. Specimen: blood. The origin of the receptors is a man between 65 and 85 years old in good health.

At least ten counts were recorded for this clonotype. This chain links TRBV20-1 with TRBJ2-3, with D unclear. The CDR3 spans 12 residues. Germline V CDR1 and CDR2: DFQATT, SNEGSKA (reference sequence). V shed 6 bases and J shed 2 bases, with 9 bases lying between them. The CDR3 region is CSATTNTDTQYF. In DNA form, the CDR3 reads TGCAGTGCAACTACCAACACAGATACGCAGTATTTT.

This clonotype appeared a few times. J is TRBJ2-1 and V is TRBV11-2; 8 bases line up with TRBD2. J lost 3 bases, V lost 1 base, and 5 bases had no gene match. The CDR3 extends over 16 amino acids. CDR1 and CDR2 from the germline V gene are SGHAT and FQNNGV. The CDR3 nucleotides read TGTGCCAGCAGCTTAGGCTTTCTAGCGGGCTACAATGAGCAGTTCTTC. Encoded protein: CASSLGFLAGYNEQFF.

This clonotype was observed a few times. The chain recombines TRBV7-9 with TRBJ2-3, with D possibly TRBD2 on 6 matching bases. Germline CDR1 and CDR2: SEHNR and FQNEAQ (reference sequence). The length of the CDR3 is 15 residues. The V end was cut by 3 bases, the J end by 4 bases, with 14 bases between. This CDR3 is CASSLVDLAADTQYF. CDR3 in DNA: TGTGCCAGCAGCTTGGTCGATTTAGCGGCAGATACGCAGTATTTT.

This clonotype appeared a few times. For the CDR3, the DNA is TGTGCCAGCAGCTCTATGTTAGCCAAAAACATTCAGTACTTC. Its translation is CASSSMLAKNIQYF. The rearrangement uses TRBV5-6 and TRBJ2-4, with unresolved D. CDR3 size: 14 residues. Trimming left V 3 bases short and J 0 bases short, with 7 bases between. Germline values: CDR1 SGHDT, CDR2 YYEEEE.

This clonotype has more than one count but fewer than ten. This rearrangement joins TRBV6-6 to TRBJ1-5; D gene unclear. V lost 2 bases and J lost 6, with 11 bases in between. There are 14 residues in the CDR3. Germline CDR1 and CDR2: MNHNY and SVGAGI (reference sequence). The CDR3, as DNA: TGTGCCAGCAGTTACGACCGAGTGGGTCAGCCCCAGCATTTT. Encoded protein: CASSYDRVGQPQHF.

As regards this clonotype: The conserved closing phenylalanine or tryptophan is absent in this CDR3, likely reflecting a read error. The DNA is omitted, as the CDR3 cannot be located on it reliably, and the CDR3 follows TCRdb's listing. The CDR3 sequence is CATSRGAGLAGGGEQYV. The chain employs TRBV15 and TRBJ2-5; the table's TRBD2 call for D was not verified on the DNA. The germline gives CDR1 LNHNV, CDR2 YYDKDF (reference sequence). The CDR3 is 17 residues long, ends included.

With regard to this clonotype: A much larger clone sits a single nucleotide away, making a read error possible. The chain combines TRBV20-1 with TRBJ2-1; D unresolved. TRBJ2-5 matches the DNA end more closely, so the J call is doubtful. The CDR3 has 15 amino acids. Germline loops: CDR1 DFQATT, CDR2 SNEGSKA (reference sequence). In DNA form, the CDR3 reads TGCAGTGCTAGAGATTCCAACGGTTATGGGGAGACCCAGTACTTC. Translated: CSARDSNGYGETQYF.

The chain has TRBV5-1 and TRBJ2-2; 14 bases are shared with TRBD2. The CDR3 covers 18 residues. V trimming: 0 bases; J trimming: 1 base; junction bases outside the gene matches: 2. Germline-derived CDR1 and CDR2 are SGHRS and YFSETQ. The CDR3 nucleotides read TGCGCCAGCAGCTTGGCCGGGACTAGCGGGGGGAACACCGGGGAGCTGTTTTTT. Protein sequence: CASSLAGTSGGNTGELFF.

This clonotype appeared a few times. This chain joins TRBV12-3 or TRBV12-4 and TRBJ1-5, with 9 bases aligning to TRBD1. J gave up 7 bases and V 5 bases, and 9 bases lay outside the gene matches. The CDR3 extends over 15 amino acids. The CDR3 nucleotides read TGTGCCAGCAGTAAAAAACAGGGGGCGAACCAGCCCCAGCATTTT. Amino acids: CASSKKQGANQPQHF.

This chain connects TRBV6-6 to TRBJ1-6; no definite D call. The CDR3 extends over 14 amino acids. Germline V gene data show CDR1 as MNHNY and CDR2 as SVGAGI (reference sequence). Trimming took 4 bases from V and 10 from J, leaving 14 bases between them. CDR3 sequence (DNA): TGTGCCAGCAGTTTAGGTTGGGGAGACTCACCCCTCCACTTT. This codes for CASSLGWGDSPLHF.

This clonotype showed up just a few times. The chain couples TRBV21-1 to TRBJ2-5; the D call in the table, TRBD1, was not verified against the DNA. With the DNA end fitting TRBJ2-7 better, the J assignment may be wrong. TRBV21-1 is a listed pseudogene. This CDR3 comprises 16 residues. The CDR3 sequence: CASSVPYGTGSNEQYF. The CDR3 bases are TGTGCCAGCAGCGTGCCCTACGGGACAGGATCGAACGAGCAGTACTTC.

This clonotype occurred a few times. The V and J genes are TRBV24-1 and TRBJ2-1, with 8 bases that match TRBD2. Germline CDR1 KGHDR, CDR2 SFDVKD. CDR3 size: 17 residues. J gave up 5 bases and V 4 bases, and 12 bases lay outside the gene matches. CDR3 sequence reads: CATSDSLGRGRNNEQFF. CDR3 nucleotide sequence: TGTGCCACCAGTGACTCCCTCGGGAGGGGGAGGAACAATGAGCAGTTCTTC.

In its sample, this clonotype was seen once. V usage is TRBV4-1 and J usage is TRBJ2-5, with D perhaps assigned TRBD1 or TRBD2 (5 bases each). The ends were cut back, 3 bases at V and 5 bases at J, with 13 bases in the middle. Looked up from germline, CDR1 is MGHRA and CDR2 is YSYEKL. The CDR3 runs 14 residues. CDR3 bases: TGCGCCAGCAGCCACTCCGGGACCAGGGAGACCCAGTACTTC. Its protein is CASSHSGTRETQYF.

The rearrangement uses TRBV3-1 and TRBJ2-5; 7 nucleotides agree with TRBD1. The J call may be wrong; the DNA end is better matched by TRBJ2-7. Per the germline V gene, CDR1 is LGHDT and CDR2 is YNNKEL (reference sequence). This CDR3 is built from 14 residues. CDR3 sequence (DNA): TGTGCCAGCAGCCAGGGGACAGTTCTCTACGAGCAGTACTTC. Protein sequence: CASSQGTVLYEQYF.

This chain joins TRBV4-1 and TRBJ2-1; 8 positions match TRBD2. This CDR3 region has 17 residues. J lost 3 bases, V lost 0 bases, and 7 bases had no gene match. Germline assignment: CDR1 MGHRA and CDR2 YSYEKL. DNA for the CDR3: TGCGCCAGCAGCCAAGATCGGGGGGGACTAGTCTACAATGAGCAGTTCTTC. Translated: CASSQDRGGLVYNEQFF.

A few counts support this clonotype. The chain recombines TRBV6-4 with TRBJ2-5, with D unclear. V was clipped by 3 bases and J by 3 bases, with 8 bases between them. The CDR3 totals 13 residues. Germline values: CDR1 MRHNA, CDR2 SNTAGT. CDR3 amino acids: CASSEFGEETQYF. Written as DNA, the CDR3 is TGTGCCAGCAGTGAGTTTGGGGAAGAGACCCAGTACTTC.

This clonotype came up a few times. The chain is built from TRBV27 and TRBJ1-1, with D possibly being TRBD1 (6 bases). V lost 6 bases and J 8 bases, leaving 16 bases between the germline ends. CDR1 and CDR2 (germline): MNHEY, SMNVEV (reference sequence). CDR3 length: 13 residues. For the CDR3, the DNA is TGTGCCAGCAGCCCTCGGGGGGCTTCCGAAGCTTTCTTT. Residues: CASSPRGASEAFF.

This clonotype was counted between two and nine times. The chain employs TRBV15 and TRBJ2-7; TRBD1 aligns across 8 bases. Germline lookup yields CDR1 LNHNV and CDR2 YYDKDF (reference sequence). The length of the CDR3 is 15 residues. The V gene end was trimmed by 1 base and the J gene end by 5 bases; junction bases not matched to a gene: 7. For the CDR3, the DNA is TGTGCCACCAGCAGAGGTCGGACAGGGACGGACGAGCAGTACTTC. This gives the protein CATSRGRTGTDEQYF.

The table lists this clonotype with a few counts. V gene TRBV3-1 combines with J gene TRBJ2-5; no clear D. Trimming stripped 1 base from V and 4 bases from J, with 7 bases between. CDR3 length equals 13 residues. The V gene's germline CDR1 is LGHDT and CDR2 YNNKEL (reference sequence). The CDR3 is CASSQVMGETQYF. Here the CDR3 DNA reads TGTGCCAGCAGCCAAGTTATGGGAGAGACCCAGTACTTC.

This clonotype occurred a few times. The chain couples TRBV5-1 to TRBJ2-1, with 15 nucleotides matching TRBD2. CDR3 length: 16 amino acids. V shed 4 bases and J 7 bases; nucleotides not matched to a gene: 6. Germline V lookup: CDR1 SGHRS, CDR2 YFSETQ. The CDR3 here is CASSPDGTSGRNEQFF. CDR3 sequence (DNA): TGCGCCAGCAGCCCTGACGGGACTAGCGGGAGGAATGAGCAGTTCTTC.

This clonotype has a handful of counts. The V and J genes are TRBV19 and TRBJ1-1; maybe TRBD1 (6 bases). V shed 3 bases and J shed 1 base, with 12 bases lying between them. The germline V gene has CDR1 LNHDA and CDR2 SQIVND (reference sequence). This CDR3 comprises 15 residues. The CDR3 is CASSIVGTSNTEAFF. CDR3 coding DNA: TGTGCCAGTAGTATTGTAGGGACATCGAACACTGAAGCTTTCTTT.

The V call is TRBV20-1, the J call TRBJ2-3; TRBD1 aligns across 7 bases. Losses at the gene ends were 5 bases for V and 1 base for J; bases not matched to a gene: 6. Germline CDR1 DFQATT, CDR2 SNEGSKA (reference sequence). This CDR3 has 14 amino acids. CDR3 amino acids: CSAGGQDRTDTQYF. The CDR3 DNA is TGCAGTGCTGGCGGACAGGATCGCACAGATACGCAGTATTTT.

This clonotype was observed a few times. This chain uses TRBV5-1 with TRBJ2-6; no reliable D call. Germline V CDR1 and CDR2: SGHRS, YFSETQ. The V and J ends lost 7 bases and 0 bases respectively, with 8 bases between them. The CDR3 loop spans 14 amino acids. The CDR3 reads CASDTVSGANVLTF. The DNA for the CDR3 is TGCGCCAGCGACACAGTCTCTGGGGCCAACGTCCTGACTTTC.

The chain couples TRBV4-3 to TRBJ2-3; no clear D gene. The CDR3 totals 15 residues. Germline lookup yields CDR1 LGHNA and CDR2 YSLEER. The germline V and J ends were trimmed by 0 bases and 2 bases, with 9 bases remaining between them. The CDR3 reads CASSQEGRLTDTQYF. The CDR3 coding sequence is TGCGCCAGCAGCCAAGAAGGCAGGCTCACAGATACGCAGTATTTT.

This chain uses TRBV6-6 with TRBJ2-5, with TRBD2 identical over 10 bases. The DNA end lines up better with TRBJ2-7; the J call may be wrong. Germline V lookup: CDR1 MNHNY, CDR2 SVGAGI (reference sequence). CDR3 length: 16 residues. Written as DNA, the CDR3 is TGTGCCAGCAGTTACTCAATCGGACTAGCGGCATACGAGCAGTACGTC. It encodes CASSYSIGLAAYEQYV.

The chain is built from TRBV24-1 and TRBJ1-1; D remains unclear. The V gene lost 5 bases and the J gene lost 5 bases, with 8 bases spanning the gap. CDR3 length equals 12 residues. CDR1 and CDR2 from the germline V gene are KGHDR and SFDVKD. CDR3: CATSGLSTEAFF. For the CDR3, the DNA is TGTGCCACCAGTGGGTTGTCGACTGAAGCTTTCTTT.